Listed here are 26 T cell receptor beta chains from one sample, sequenced in a study of cytomegalovirus exposure and HLA in healthy donors. PCR employed 60 Vbeta and 13 Jbeta primers. Measured with immunoSEQ multiplex PCR; TCRdb has only the in-frame clones, and not every one. The sample records 110,000 to 150,000 clones, 73% being singletons. The sample consisted of PBMCs. The receptors originated from a human donor in good health.

CDR3 nucleotides: TGTGCCAGCAGCCCGGACAGTACGTACACTGAAGCTTTCTTT. Protein sequence: CASSPDSTYTEAFF. The chain has TRBV7-3 and TRBJ1-1, with D possibly matching TRBD1 (6 bases). Germline V gene lookup returns CDR1 SGHTA and CDR2 FQGTGA. V shed 5 bases and J shed 3 bases, with 13 bases lying between them. CDR3 length: 14 amino acids.

V usage is TRBV15 and J usage is TRBJ2-3, with D unclear. The V end lost 1 base, the J end lost 5 bases, and 4 bases lay between the germline ends. Germline V gene data show CDR1 as LNHNV and CDR2 as YYDKDF (reference sequence). The CDR3 has 12 residues. This CDR3 reads CATSRARDTQYF. The DNA of the CDR3 is TGTGCCACCAGCAGAGCGAGAGATACGCAGTATTTT.

This clone turned up a few times. This rearrangement joins TRBV14 to TRBJ2-2, with 9 bases fitting TRBD2. The junction had 11 bases not matched to a gene; V was cut back by 6 bases and J by 6 bases. Germline assignment: CDR1 SGHDN and CDR2 FVKESK. CDR3 size: 16 residues. The CDR3 sequence is CASSLIAGVGAGELFF. Written as DNA, the CDR3 is TGTGCCAGCAGTCTGATAGCGGGAGTAGGGGCCGGGGAGCTGTTTTTT.

The chain links TRBV7-2 to TRBJ2-2, with TRBD1 identical over 7 bases. Trimming removed 1 base from V and 0 bases from J; junction bases left unmatched: 5. The length of the CDR3 is 17 residues. Per germline, CDR1 SGHTA and CDR2 FQGNSA. Here the CDR3 reads CASSLEYGTANTGELFF. CDR3 DNA sequence: TGTGCCAGCAGCTTAGAATACGGGACAGCGAACACCGGGGAGCTGTTTTTT.

V gene TRBV5-1 combines with J gene TRBJ2-6, with a possible D match to TRBD1 (5 bases). Per the germline V gene, CDR1 is SGHRS and CDR2 is YFSETQ. V lost 3 bases, J lost 3 bases, and 7 bases lay in between. CDR3 size: 14 residues. In DNA, the CDR3 is TGCGCCAGCAGCTCAGGGATTGGGGCCAACGTCCTGACTTTC. The encoded protein is CASSSGIGANVLTF. Combining the CDR3 with reference TRBV5-1 and TRBJ2-6 gives the whole variable domain KAGVTQTPRYLIKTRGQQVTLSCSPISGHRSVSWYQQTPGQGLQFLFEYFSETQRNKGNFPGRFSGRQFSNSRSEMNVSTLELGDSALYLCASSSGIGANVLTFGAGSRLTVL.

The V and J genes are TRBV7-9 and TRBJ1-1; D gene ambiguous. CDR1 and CDR2 from the germline V gene are SEHNR and FQNEAQ (reference sequence). V was trimmed by 5 bases and J by 11 bases, leaving 21 bases between them. The CDR3 has 14 amino acids. Here the CDR3 reads CASSAANGEGAAFF. The CDR3 nucleotides read TGTGCCAGCAGCGCCGCTAATGGGGAGGGTGCGGCTTTCTTT.

This clone was seen once. For the CDR3, the DNA is TGTGCCAGCTCGGGGGGGGGACTGGGGACTGAAGCTTTCTTT. It encodes CASSGGGLGTEAFF. The chain joins TRBV27 to TRBJ1-1; tentative D call: TRBD1 (5 bases). Trimming removed 8 bases from V and 5 bases from J, with 18 bases in between. The CDR3 covers 14 residues. Germline lookup yields CDR1 MNHEY and CDR2 SMNVEV (reference sequence).

This clone has a single count. The chain employs TRBV29-1 and TRBJ2-3, with D maybe TRBD1 (5 bases). Trimming removed 7 bases at V and 4 bases at J, with 18 bases between. CDR1 and CDR2 from the germline V gene are SQVTM and ANQGSEA. This CDR3 has 14 residues. This CDR3 is CSGAGGRAADTQYF. The CDR3 nucleotides are TGCAGCGGGGCCGGCGGCAGGGCGGCAGATACGCAGTATTTT.

The chain recombines TRBV9 with TRBJ1-2; a possible D gene is TRBD1 (5 bases). The CDR3 runs to 13 residues. V was trimmed by 4 bases and J by 7 bases, leaving 14 bases between them. The germline gives CDR1 SGDLS, CDR2 YYNGEE. In nucleotides, the CDR3 is TGTGCCAGCAGCCTCGCGGGGACCTTTGGCTACACCTTC. It translates to CASSLAGTFGYTF.

The chain joins TRBV6-1 to TRBJ2-2; TRBD1 matches 8 bases. V was pared by 6 bases and J by 4 bases, with 4 bases of the junction left unmatched. CDR1 MNHNS and CDR2 SASEGT come from the germline V gene. The CDR3 is made up of 14 amino acids. This CDR3 is CASRQGAGTGELFF. The CDR3 bases are TGTGCCAGCAGGCAGGGGGCGGGCACCGGGGAGCTGTTTTTT.

The chain employs TRBV7-9 and TRBJ1-2; 8 positions match TRBD1. Germline values: CDR1 SEHNR, CDR2 FQNEAQ (reference sequence). The length of the CDR3 is 15 residues. V trimming: 5 bases; J trimming: 3 bases; junction bases outside the gene matches: 8. In DNA, the CDR3 is TGTGCCAGCAGCCCAGACAGGGGAGTGGACTATGGCTACACCTTC. Protein sequence: CASSPDRGVDYGYTF. The variable domain in full, with the rest retrieved from reference TRBV7-9 and TRBJ1-2, is DTGVSQNPRHKITKRGQNVTFRCDPISEHNRLYWYRQTLGQGPEFLTYFQNEAQLEKSRLLSDRFSAERPKGSFSTLEIQRTEQGDSAMYLCASSPDRGVDYGYTFGSGTRLTVV.

The chain carries TRBV14 and TRBJ1-2, with a tentative D call TRBD1 (6 bases). With 4 bases removed from V and 6 bases from J, the gap between germline ends came to 12 bases. Germline V gene data show CDR1 as SGHDN and CDR2 as FVKESK. This CDR3 spans 13 amino acids. CDR3 sequence reads: CASSLNPGDGYTF. The CDR3 DNA follows: TGTGCCAGCAGCCTCAACCCAGGGGATGGCTACACCTTC.

V usage is TRBV6-1 and J usage is TRBJ1-4; D not certain. The CDR3 has 14 residues. The V end lost 7 bases, the J end lost 8 bases, and 17 bases lay between the germline ends. CDR1 and CDR2 (germline): MNHNS, SASEGT. The CDR3 nucleotides read TGTGCCAGCAACCCGTCTCACGTTCGGGAAAAACTGTTTTTT. Translating gives CASNPSHVREKLFF.

The chain couples TRBV9 to TRBJ1-2; 7 nucleotides align to TRBD1. Losses at the gene ends were 4 bases for V and 5 bases for J; bases not matched to a gene: 11. From germline, CDR1 is SGDLS and CDR2 YYNGEE. This CDR3 is 15 amino acids long. The CDR3 reads CASSPQGDFGYGYTF. CDR3 DNA sequence: TGTGCCAGCAGCCCCCAGGGGGACTTTGGATATGGCTACACCTTC.

The chain combines TRBV15 with TRBJ2-3; 9 bases align to TRBD1. Germline V CDR1 and CDR2: LNHNV, YYDKDF (reference sequence). The CDR3 is 15 amino acids. The V and J ends lost 3 bases and 8 bases, in that order; junction bases with no gene match: 9. The CDR3 region is CATSSMGQGDGTQYF. The CDR3 DNA is TGTGCCACCAGCAGTATGGGACAGGGCGACGGTACGCAGTATTTT.

DNA for the CDR3: TGTGCCAGCACCAGGGTCAGGGAATGGGGCTACACCTTC. Protein: CASTRVREWGYTF. V gene TRBV6-1 combines with J gene TRBJ1-2, with D possibly matching TRBD1 (5 bases). CDR3 length: 13 amino acids. The V gene's germline CDR1 is MNHNS and CDR2 SASEGT. V was shortened by 7 bases and J by 8 bases, with 17 bases between the two germline ends.

The rearrangement uses TRBV6-1 and TRBJ2-7; 11 bases are shared with TRBD2. Germline-derived CDR1 and CDR2 are MNHNS and SASEGT. The CDR3 is made up of 15 amino acids. V lost 2 bases to trimming and J lost 2 bases; unmatched junction nucleotides: 2. The CDR3 protein is CASSELTSGTYEQYF. In DNA, the CDR3 is TGTGCCAGCAGTGAACTGACTAGCGGGACCTACGAGCAGTACTTC.

This clone has just one count. V usage is TRBV7-8 and J usage is TRBJ2-5; 8 nucleotides match TRBD2. This CDR3 contains 15 residues. Trimming cost V 5 bases and J 4 bases; bases outside gene matches: 9. The germline V gene encodes CDR1 SGHVS and CDR2 FQNEAQ. CDR3 region: CASSPLRGLVETQYF. CDR3 bases: TGTGCCAGCAGCCCACTCCGGGGACTAGTAGAGACCCAGTACTTC.

The CDR3: CASSLSGPRMETQYF. DNA of the CDR3: TGTGCCAGCAGTTTAAGCGGGCCCCGGATGGAGACCCAGTACTTC. The V gene is TRBV27, the J gene TRBJ2-5; the D gene is possibly TRBD2 (6 bases). V was clipped by 2 bases and J by 5 bases, with 15 bases between them. Germline values: CDR1 MNHEY, CDR2 SMNVEV (reference sequence). The CDR3 runs to 15 residues.

The gene calls are TRBV4-2 and TRBJ2-5; 11 bases line up with TRBD2. TRBJ2-7 explains the end of the DNA better; the J call may be wrong. Looked up from germline, CDR1 is LGHNA and CDR2 is YNFKEQ. This CDR3 contains 16 residues. CDR3 nucleotides: TGTGCCAGCAGCCAAGAATTACTAGCGGGAGCCGACGAGCAGTACTTC. Amino acids: CASSQELLAGADEQYF.

As regards this clone: Other nucleotide sequences from this sample produce the same CDR3. The rearrangement uses TRBV6-5 and TRBJ2-5; 7 nucleotides match TRBD1. V lost 6 bases to trimming and J lost 5 bases; unmatched junction nucleotides: 6. Looked up from germline, CDR1 is MNHEY and CDR2 is SVGAGI. This CDR3 region has 13 residues. The CDR3 nucleotides are TGTGCCAGCAGCCCAGACAGGGTTGAGACCCAGTACTTC. Translating it yields CASSPDRVETQYF.

The chain's CDR3 is CASRTGALVNQPQHF. In nucleotides, the CDR3 is TGTGCCAGTAGGACAGGCGCTCTTGTAAATCAGCCCCAGCATTTT. The J gene is TRBJ1-5, the V gene TRBV19; a weak D match, TRBD1 (6 bases). The CDR3 extends over 15 amino acids. Germline values: CDR1 LNHDA, CDR2 SQIVND (reference sequence). V gave up 6 bases and J gave up 4 bases, with 16 bases separating them.

J is TRBJ2-1 and V is TRBV28, with TRBD2 matching over 9 bases. After removal of 6 bases from V and 10 bases from J, the junction contained 4 bases not matched to a gene. The length of the CDR3 is 12 residues. Germline V gene data show CDR1 as MDHEN and CDR2 as SYDVKM. In DNA, the CDR3 is TGTGCCAGCAGCTACGCGGGGGGGGAGCAGTTCTTC. Its translation is CASSYAGGEQFF.

This clone turned up a few times. The rearrangement joins TRBV7-6 to TRBJ2-1; perhaps TRBD2 as D (5 bases). Trimming removed 3 bases at V and 7 bases at J, with 7 bases between. Per germline, CDR1 SGHVS and CDR2 FNYEAQ. The CDR3 is 12 amino acids. The CDR3 here is CASSFTGNEQFF. CDR3 coding DNA: TGTGCCAGCAGCTTTACGGGGAATGAGCAGTTCTTC.

This chain uses TRBV7-9 with TRBJ1-1; 9 bases are shared with TRBD1. V shed 3 bases and J 3 bases; nucleotides not matched to a gene: 2. Germline V gene data show CDR1 as SEHNR and CDR2 as FQNEAQ (reference sequence). This CDR3 has 14 amino acids. The CDR3 region has the DNA TGTGCCAGCAGCTTGGGACAGGGCGACACTGAAGCTTTCTTT. It specifies CASSLGQGDTEAFF. The variable domain in full, completed from reference TRBV7-9 and TRBJ1-1, reads DTGVSQNPRHKITKRGQNVTFRCDPISEHNRLYWYRQTLGQGPEFLTYFQNEAQLEKSRLLSDRFSAERPKGSFSTLEIQRTEQGDSAMYLCASSLGQGDTEAFFGQGTRLTVV.

V usage is TRBV6-1 and J usage is TRBJ2-7; D uncertain. The CDR3 loop spans 10 amino acids. V was clipped by 6 bases and J by 3 bases, with 3 bases between them. Germline V lookup: CDR1 MNHNS, CDR2 SASEGT. The CDR3 loop is CASSYYEQYF. The CDR3 region has the DNA TGTGCCAGCAGCTACTACGAGCAGTACTTC.